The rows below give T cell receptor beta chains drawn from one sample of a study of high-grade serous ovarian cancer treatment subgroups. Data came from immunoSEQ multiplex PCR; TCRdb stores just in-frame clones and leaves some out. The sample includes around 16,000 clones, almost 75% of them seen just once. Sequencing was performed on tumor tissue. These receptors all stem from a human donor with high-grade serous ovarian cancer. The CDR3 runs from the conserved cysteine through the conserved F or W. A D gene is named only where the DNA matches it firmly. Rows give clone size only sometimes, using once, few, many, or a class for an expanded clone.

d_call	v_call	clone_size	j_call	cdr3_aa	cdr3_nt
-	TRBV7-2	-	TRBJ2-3	CASSLGTADTQYF	TGTGCCAGCAGCTTAGGGACTGCGGATACGCAGTATTTT
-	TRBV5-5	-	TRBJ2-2	CASSLEPRYTGELFF	TGTGCCAGCAGCCTGGAACCCCGTTACACCGGGGAGCTGTTTTTT
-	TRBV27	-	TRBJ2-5	CASSLTVLQETQYF	TGTGCCAGCAGTTTGACCGTATTACAAGAGACCCAGTACTTC
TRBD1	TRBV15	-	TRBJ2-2	CATRKGASGTGELFF	TGTGCCACCAGGAAGGGGGCAAGCGGTACCGGGGAGCTGTTTTTT
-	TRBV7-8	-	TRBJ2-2	CASTTGPNTGELFF	TGTGCCAGCACCACGGGACCGAACACCGGGGAGCTGTTTTTT
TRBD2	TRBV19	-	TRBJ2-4	CASSISPSGGALAKNIQYF	TGTGCCAGTAGTATATCCCCTAGCGGGGGAGCTCTAGCCAAAAACATTCAGTACTTC
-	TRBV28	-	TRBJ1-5	CASSLSGAFNQPQHF	TGTGCCAGCAGTTTATCAGGGGCCTTCAATCAGCCCCAGCATTTT
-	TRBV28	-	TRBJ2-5	CASSRLGVETQYF	TGTGCCTCCTCCCGGTTGGGGGTGGAGACCCAGTACTTC
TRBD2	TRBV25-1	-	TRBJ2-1	CASRTGLAGNEQFF	TGTGCCAGCCGCACGGGACTAGCGGGCAATGAGCAGTTCTTC
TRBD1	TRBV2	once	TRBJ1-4	CASRAQGARNEKLFF	TGTGCCAGCAGGGCCCAGGGGGCGCGGAATGAAAAACTGTTTTTT
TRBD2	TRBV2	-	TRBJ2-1	CASSSTSGGAYEQFF	TGTGCCAGCAGCTCGACTAGCGGGGGGGCCTATGAGCAGTTCTTC
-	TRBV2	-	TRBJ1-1	CASTWTEIVEAFF	TGTGCCAGCACCTGGACAGAAATCGTTGAAGCTTTCTTT
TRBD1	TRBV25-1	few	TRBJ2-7	CASRGTGRTYEQYF	TGTGCCAGCAGGGGGACAGGGAGGACCTACGAGCAGTACTTC